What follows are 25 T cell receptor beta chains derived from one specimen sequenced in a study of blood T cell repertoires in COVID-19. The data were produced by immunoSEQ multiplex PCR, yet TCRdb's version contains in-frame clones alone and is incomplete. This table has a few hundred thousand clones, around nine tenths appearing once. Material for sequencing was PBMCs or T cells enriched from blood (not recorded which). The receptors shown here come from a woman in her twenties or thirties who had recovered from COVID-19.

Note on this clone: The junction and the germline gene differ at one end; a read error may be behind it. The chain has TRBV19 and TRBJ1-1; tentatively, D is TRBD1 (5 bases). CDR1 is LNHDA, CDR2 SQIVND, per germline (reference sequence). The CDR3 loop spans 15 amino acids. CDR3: CASSILGETNTKAFF. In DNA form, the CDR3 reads TGTGCCAGTAGTATTTTAGGGGAAACGAACACTAAAGCTTTCTTT. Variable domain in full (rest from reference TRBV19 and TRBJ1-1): DGGITQSPKYLFRKEGQNVTLSCEQNLNHDAMYWYRQDPGQGLRLIYYSQIVNDFQKGDIAEGYSVSREKKESFPLTVTSAQKNPTAFYLCASSILGETNTKAFFGQGTRLTVV.

CDR3 in DNA: TGTGCCAGCAGCCGCTTTTGGAGGAGCACTGAAGCTTTCTTT. Amino acid sequence: CASSRFWRSTEAFF. The gene calls are TRBV5-8 and TRBJ1-1, with unresolved D. The CDR3 contains 14 residues. Germline CDR1 and CDR2: SGHTS and YDEGEE. Trimming cost V 4 bases and J 4 bases, with 14 bases left between them. The whole variable domain, filled in from reference TRBV5-8 and TRBJ1-1, reads EAGVTQSPTHLIKTRGQQATLRCSPISGHTSVYWYQQALGLGLQFLLWYDEGEERNRGNFPPRFSGRQFPNYSSELNVNALELEDSALYLCASSRFWRSTEAFFGQGTRLTVV.

The CDR3 here is CAWRGTRESYEQYF. CDR3 DNA sequence: TGTGCCTGGAGGGGCACCAGGGAATCCTACGAGCAGTACTTC. The rearrangement links TRBV30 to TRBJ2-7; tentatively, D is TRBD1 (5 bases). Per germline, CDR1 GTSNPN and CDR2 SVGIG (reference sequence). Between the trimmed V and J ends, which lost 3 bases and 1 base, there was a span of 13 bases. This CDR3 is built from 14 residues. The full variable domain, its missing parts supplied by reference TRBV30 and TRBJ2-7, is SQTIHQWPATLVQPVGSPLSLECTVEGTSNPNLYWYRQAAGRGLQLLFYSVGIGQISSEVPQNLSASRPQDRQFILSSKKLLLSDSGFYLCAWRGTRESYEQYFGPGTRLTVT.

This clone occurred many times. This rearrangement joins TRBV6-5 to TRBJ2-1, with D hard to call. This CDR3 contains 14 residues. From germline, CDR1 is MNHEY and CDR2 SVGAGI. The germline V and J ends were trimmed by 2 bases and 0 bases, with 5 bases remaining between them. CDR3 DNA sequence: TGTGCCAGCAGTTACGGTAGCTCCTACAATGAGCAGTTCTTC. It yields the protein CASSYGSSYNEQFF.

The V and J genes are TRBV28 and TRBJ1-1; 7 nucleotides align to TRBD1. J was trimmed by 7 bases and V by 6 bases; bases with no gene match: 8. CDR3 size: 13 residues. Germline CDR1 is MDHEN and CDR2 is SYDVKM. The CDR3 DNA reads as TGTGCCAGCAGCCCCGGACAGGTCGGTGAAGCTTTCTTT. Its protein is CASSPGQVGEAFF.

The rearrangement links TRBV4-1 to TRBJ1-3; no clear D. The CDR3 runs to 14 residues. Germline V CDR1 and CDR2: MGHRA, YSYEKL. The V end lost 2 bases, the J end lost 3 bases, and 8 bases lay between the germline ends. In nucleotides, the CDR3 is TGCGCCAGCAGCCAACCGGTTATTGGAAACACCATATATTTT. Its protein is CASSQPVIGNTIYF.

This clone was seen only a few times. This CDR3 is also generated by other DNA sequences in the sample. In DNA, the CDR3 is TGTGCCAGCAGCTTAGACAGGGTTGGTCAGCCCCAGCATTTT. Translating it yields CASSLDRVGQPQHF. The rearrangement uses TRBV11-2 and TRBJ1-5, with D tentatively TRBD1 (5 bases). This CDR3 is built from 14 residues. CDR1 and CDR2 from the germline V gene are SGHAT and FQNNGV. Trimming cost V 0 bases and J 6 bases, with 9 bases left between them.

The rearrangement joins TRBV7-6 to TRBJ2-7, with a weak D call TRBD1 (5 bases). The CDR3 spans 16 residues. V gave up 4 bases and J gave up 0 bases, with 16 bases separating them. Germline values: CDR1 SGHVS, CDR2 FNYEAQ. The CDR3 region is CASSSAGRATSYEQYF. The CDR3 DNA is TGTGCCAGCAGCTCCGCTGGCAGGGCGACCTCCTACGAGCAGTACTTC.

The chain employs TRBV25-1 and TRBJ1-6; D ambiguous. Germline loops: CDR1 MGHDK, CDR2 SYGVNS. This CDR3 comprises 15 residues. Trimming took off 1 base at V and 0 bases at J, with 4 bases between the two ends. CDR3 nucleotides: TGTGCCAGCAGTGAATCGAGCTCCTATAATTCACCCCTCCACTTT. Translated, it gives CASSESSSYNSPLHF.

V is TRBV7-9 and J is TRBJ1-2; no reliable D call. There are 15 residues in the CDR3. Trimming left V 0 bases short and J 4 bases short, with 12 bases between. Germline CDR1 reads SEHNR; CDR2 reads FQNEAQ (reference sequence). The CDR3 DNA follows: TGTGCCAGCAGCTTAGCGCGAGGTCCCACCTATGGCTACACCTTC. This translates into CASSLARGPTYGYTF.

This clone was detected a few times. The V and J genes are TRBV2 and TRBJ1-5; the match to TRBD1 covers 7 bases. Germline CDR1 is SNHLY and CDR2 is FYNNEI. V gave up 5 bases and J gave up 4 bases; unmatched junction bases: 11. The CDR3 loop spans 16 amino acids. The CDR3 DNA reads TGTGCCAGCAGTCGCTTCCGGGACAGCTCTAATCAGCCCCAGCATTTT. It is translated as CASSRFRDSSNQPQHF.

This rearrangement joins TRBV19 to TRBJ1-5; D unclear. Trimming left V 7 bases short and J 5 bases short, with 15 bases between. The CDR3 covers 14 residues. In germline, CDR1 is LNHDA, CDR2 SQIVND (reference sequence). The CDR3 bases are TGTGCCAGTAACCGCCGAGGGTCAGATCAGCCCCAGCATTTT. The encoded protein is CASNRRGSDQPQHF.

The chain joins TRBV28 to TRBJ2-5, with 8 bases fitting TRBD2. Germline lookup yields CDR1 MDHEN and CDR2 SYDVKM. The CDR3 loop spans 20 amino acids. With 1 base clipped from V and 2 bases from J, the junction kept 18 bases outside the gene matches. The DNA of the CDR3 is TGTGCCAGCAGTTTATCACTCTTCCAGCGGGGGACCTTAGATCAAGAGACCCAGTACTTC. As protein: CASSLSLFQRGTLDQETQYF.

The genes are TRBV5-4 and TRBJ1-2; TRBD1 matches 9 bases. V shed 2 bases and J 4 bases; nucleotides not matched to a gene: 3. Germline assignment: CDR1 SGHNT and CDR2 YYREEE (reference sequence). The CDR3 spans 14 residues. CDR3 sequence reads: CASSFQTGGYGYTF. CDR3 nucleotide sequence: TGTGCCAGCAGCTTTCAGACAGGGGGCTATGGCTACACCTTC.

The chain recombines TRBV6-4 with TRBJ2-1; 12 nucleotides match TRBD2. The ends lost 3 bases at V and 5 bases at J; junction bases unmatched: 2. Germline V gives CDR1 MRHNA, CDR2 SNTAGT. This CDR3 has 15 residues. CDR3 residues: CASSETSGGNNEQFF. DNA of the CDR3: TGTGCCAGCAGTGAGACTAGCGGGGGAAACAATGAGCAGTTCTTC.

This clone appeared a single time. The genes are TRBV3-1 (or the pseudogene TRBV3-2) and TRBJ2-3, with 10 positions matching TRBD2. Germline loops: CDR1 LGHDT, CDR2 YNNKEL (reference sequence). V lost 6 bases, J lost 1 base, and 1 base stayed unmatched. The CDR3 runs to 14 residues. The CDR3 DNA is TGTGCCAGCAGGGGGACTAGCGGCACAGATACGCAGTATTTT. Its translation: CASRGTSGTDTQYF.

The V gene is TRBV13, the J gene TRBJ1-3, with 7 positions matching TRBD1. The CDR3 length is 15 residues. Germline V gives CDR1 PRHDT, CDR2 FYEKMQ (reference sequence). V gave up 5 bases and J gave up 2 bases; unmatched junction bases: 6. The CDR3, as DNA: TGTGCCAGCAGCGCGGGGACAGTACCTGGAAACACCATATATTTT. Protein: CASSAGTVPGNTIYF.

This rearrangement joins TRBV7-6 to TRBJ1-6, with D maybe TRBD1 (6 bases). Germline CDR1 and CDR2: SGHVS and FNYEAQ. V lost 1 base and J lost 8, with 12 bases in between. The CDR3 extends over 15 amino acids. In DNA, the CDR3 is TGTGCCAGCAGCTTAGATGAAGGGGGTTATTCACCCCTCCACTTT. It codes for CASSLDEGGYSPLHF.

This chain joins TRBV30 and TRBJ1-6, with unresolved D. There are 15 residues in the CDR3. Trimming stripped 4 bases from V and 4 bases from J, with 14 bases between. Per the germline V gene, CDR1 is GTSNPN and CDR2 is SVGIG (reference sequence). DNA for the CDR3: TGTGCCTGGATGAAGCGGGTGGTTTATAATTCACCCCTCCACTTT. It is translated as CAWMKRVVYNSPLHF.

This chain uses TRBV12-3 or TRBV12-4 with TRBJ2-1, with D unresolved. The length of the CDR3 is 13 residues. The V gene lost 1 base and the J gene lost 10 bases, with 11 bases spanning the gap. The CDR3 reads CASSLGPGLEQFF. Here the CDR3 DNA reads TGTGCCAGCAGTTTAGGCCCGGGTCTCGAGCAGTTCTTC.

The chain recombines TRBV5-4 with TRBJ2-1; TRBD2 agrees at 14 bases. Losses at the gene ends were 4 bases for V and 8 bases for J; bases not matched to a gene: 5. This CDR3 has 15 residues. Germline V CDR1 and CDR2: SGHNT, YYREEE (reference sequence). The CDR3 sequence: CASSAGLAGAHEQFF. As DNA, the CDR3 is TGTGCCAGCAGCGCGGGACTAGCGGGGGCTCATGAGCAGTTCTTC.

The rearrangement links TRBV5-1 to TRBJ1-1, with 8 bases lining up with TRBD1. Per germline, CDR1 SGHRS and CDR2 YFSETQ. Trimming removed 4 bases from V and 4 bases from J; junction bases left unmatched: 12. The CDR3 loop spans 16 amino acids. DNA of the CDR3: TGCGCCAGCAGCCGAAGCGGAGGACAGGGTGGCACTGAAGCTTTCTTT. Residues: CASSRSGGQGGTEAFF.

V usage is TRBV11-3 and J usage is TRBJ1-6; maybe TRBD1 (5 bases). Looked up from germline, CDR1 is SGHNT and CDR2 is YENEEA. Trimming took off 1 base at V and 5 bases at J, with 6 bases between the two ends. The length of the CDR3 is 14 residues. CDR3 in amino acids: CASSLGGNNSPLHF. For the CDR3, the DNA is TGTGCCAGCAGCTTAGGGGGCAATAATTCACCCCTCCACTTT.

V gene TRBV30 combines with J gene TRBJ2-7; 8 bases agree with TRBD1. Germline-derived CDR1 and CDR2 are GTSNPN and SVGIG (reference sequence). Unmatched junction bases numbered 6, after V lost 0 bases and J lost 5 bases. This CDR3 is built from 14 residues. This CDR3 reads CAWSVQDRVHEQYF. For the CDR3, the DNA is TGTGCCTGGAGTGTACAGGACAGGGTCCACGAGCAGTACTTC.

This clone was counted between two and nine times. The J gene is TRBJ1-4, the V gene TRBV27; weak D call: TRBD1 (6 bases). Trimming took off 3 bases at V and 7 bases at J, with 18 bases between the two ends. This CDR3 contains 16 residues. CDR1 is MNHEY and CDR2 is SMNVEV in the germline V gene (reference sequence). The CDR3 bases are TGTGCCAGCAGTTTTTTAAGGATAACAGGGTCTGAAAAACTGTTTTTT. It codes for CASSFLRITGSEKLFF.